The clone carrying this T cell receptor beta chain was seen at least ten times. No antigen is known for it. From germline, CDR1 is SEHNR and CDR2 FQNEAQ (reference sequence). The CDR3 extends over 11 amino acids. V lost 6 bases and J 6 bases, leaving 5 bases between the germline ends. The record originates from a study of T-cell memory formation after mild COVID-19. Turning to the study itself: Each donor largely had its own TCR clusters.

Notes on the study in general: Within pre-infection memory, some responding clones were found, suggesting cross-reactive memory joined. There was no confirmation that second-wave clones peaking on day 37 were SARS-CoV-2 specific.

After 5'RACE with constant-segment primers, TCR alpha and TCR beta cDNA libraries carrying sample barcodes and UMIs were obtained. MiXCR, applied by TCRdb to the 5' RACE reads, yields one record per CDR3 protein. The sample comprises 210,000 or so distinct CDR3 sequences, around 17% of which are singletons, and roughly 2.4% rests with the top ten. The clonotype comes from an adult woman who had mild COVID-19 (a few samples of this study predate the infection). Cell type and time point are not known. The sample comprised PBMCs or a T cell subset sorted from them (not recorded which). V usage is TRBV7-9 and J usage is TRBJ2-2; the D is unclear. The CDR3 is CASRKSGELFF. Written as DNA, the CDR3 is TGTGCCAGCAGGAAATCCGGGGAGCTGTTTTTT.